This T cell receptor beta chain was obtained from a study of blood T cell repertoires in COVID-19. Study summary: Acute-phase and convalescent COVID-19 samples originated in the United States, Italy and Spain. The analysed material was cDNA or gDNA that came from T cells, B-cell-depleted T cells, or PBMCs.

CDR1 and CDR2 (germline): SGHAT, FQNNGV. Trimming took 1 base from V and 4 from J; bases not matched to a gene: 6. The CDR3 runs 16 residues. The assay was immunoSEQ multiplex PCR, and TCRdb's table has in-frame clones only and misses some. The sample has 300,000 to 500,000 clones; approximately 87% are singletons. Participants came from under 30 US areas, aged roughly 18 to 90 years. Cohort assignment relied on participant-reported clinical history. V usage is TRBV11-2 and J usage is TRBJ2-3; 9 nucleotides agree with TRBD2. Specimen: PBMCs or T cells enriched from blood (not recorded which). The clonotype originates from a woman in her 30s with acute COVID-19. CDR3 sequence reads: CASSLVAGGSADTQYF. The CDR3 bases are TGTGCCAGCAGCTTAGTCGCGGGGGGGAGTGCAGATACGCAGTATTTT.